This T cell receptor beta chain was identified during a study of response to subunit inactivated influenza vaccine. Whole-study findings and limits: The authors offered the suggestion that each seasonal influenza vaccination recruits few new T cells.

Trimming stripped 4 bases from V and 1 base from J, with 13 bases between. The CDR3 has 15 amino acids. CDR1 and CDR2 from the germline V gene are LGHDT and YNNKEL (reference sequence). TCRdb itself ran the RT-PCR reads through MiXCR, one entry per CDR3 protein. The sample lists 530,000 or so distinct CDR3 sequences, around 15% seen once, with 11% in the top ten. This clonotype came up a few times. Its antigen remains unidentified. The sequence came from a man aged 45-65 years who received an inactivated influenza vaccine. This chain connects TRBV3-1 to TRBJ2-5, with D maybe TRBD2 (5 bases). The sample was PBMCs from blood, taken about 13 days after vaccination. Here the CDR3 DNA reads TGTGCCAGCAGCCCCTTTGGAGGAATCCAAGAGACCCAGTACTTC. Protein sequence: CASSPFGGIQETQYF.